This TCR beta chain was profiled in a study of cytomegalovirus exposure and HLA in healthy donors. Turning to the study itself: The 120 validation repertoires used the same platform as the 600 to 750 first-cohort repertoires (as reported by a later analysis). The study's findings and limits: Later, an analysis found that TCR clusters from the first cohort tended to co-occur in the 120 or so validation repertoires. The study listed some 160 cytomegalovirus-associated TCR beta chains.

While the first cohort had some 700 subjects, the donors belonged to the separate validation cohort of roughly 130 subjects. CDR1 and CDR2 (germline): ENHRY, SYGVKD. The CDR3 extends over 13 amino acids. V was pared by 5 bases and J by 8 bases, with 15 bases between. To note about this clone: The antigen remains unidentified.

Sequenced by immunoSEQ multiplex PCR; TCRdb stores in-frame clones only, minus some. The data contain about 120,000 clones, about 83% of them seen just once; the ten biggest clones take up 4.5% to 6%. The gene calls are TRBV10-3 and TRBJ1-2; TRBD1 is a possible D gene (5 bases). Sequencing was done on a sample of PBMCs. The source is a man between 18 and 35 years old in good health and CMV-seronegative. The CDR3 coding sequence is TGTGCCATCAGTTCGGGGGGGAGGCAAGGCTACACCTTC. Protein: CAISSGGRQGYTF.